The 3 T cell receptor beta chains in this list originate from one sample, sequenced in a study of OX40 agonist ivuxolimab in advanced cancers. Only in-frame clones appear in the TCRdb table, and some are missing; sequencing was by immunoSEQ multiplex PCR. The table includes around 64,000 clones, more than 75% detected once. Source: CD4+ or CD8+ T cells sorted from blood, taken in a trial of the OX40 agonist ivuxolimab. These receptors all stem from an adult with an advanced solid tumor such as melanoma, head and neck, liver or kidney cancer.

This clone came up once. The rearrangement links TRBV30 to TRBJ1-1; possibly TRBD1 for D (6 bases). The CDR3 consists of 15 residues. Trimming took off 0 bases at V and 2 bases at J, with 13 bases between the two ends. Germline V gives CDR1 GTSNPN, CDR2 SVGIG (reference sequence). The CDR3 is CAWSVLGGVNTEAFF. The CDR3 DNA reads TGTGCCTGGAGTGTATTAGGGGGAGTAAACACTGAAGCTTTCTTT.

The chain carries TRBV5-1 and TRBJ1-4; D is possibly TRBD1 (6 bases). Trimming stripped 4 bases from V and 3 bases from J, with 13 bases between. Germline V gives CDR1 SGHRS, CDR2 YFSETQ. This CDR3 spans 15 amino acids. The DNA for the CDR3 is TGCGCCAGCAGCAACCCGACAGGAGCTAATGAAAAACTGTTTTTT. It specifies CASSNPTGANEKLFF.

V gene TRBV6-6 combines with J gene TRBJ1-5; D possibly corresponds to TRBD1 (5 bases). The CDR3 is 15 residues long. V lost 5 bases and J 1 base, leaving 12 bases between the germline ends. The germline V gene encodes CDR1 MNHNY and CDR2 SVGAGI (reference sequence). The CDR3 protein is CASSRDFLSNQPQHF. CDR3 bases: TGTGCCAGCAGTAGGGACTTCCTCAGCAATCAGCCCCAGCATTTT.